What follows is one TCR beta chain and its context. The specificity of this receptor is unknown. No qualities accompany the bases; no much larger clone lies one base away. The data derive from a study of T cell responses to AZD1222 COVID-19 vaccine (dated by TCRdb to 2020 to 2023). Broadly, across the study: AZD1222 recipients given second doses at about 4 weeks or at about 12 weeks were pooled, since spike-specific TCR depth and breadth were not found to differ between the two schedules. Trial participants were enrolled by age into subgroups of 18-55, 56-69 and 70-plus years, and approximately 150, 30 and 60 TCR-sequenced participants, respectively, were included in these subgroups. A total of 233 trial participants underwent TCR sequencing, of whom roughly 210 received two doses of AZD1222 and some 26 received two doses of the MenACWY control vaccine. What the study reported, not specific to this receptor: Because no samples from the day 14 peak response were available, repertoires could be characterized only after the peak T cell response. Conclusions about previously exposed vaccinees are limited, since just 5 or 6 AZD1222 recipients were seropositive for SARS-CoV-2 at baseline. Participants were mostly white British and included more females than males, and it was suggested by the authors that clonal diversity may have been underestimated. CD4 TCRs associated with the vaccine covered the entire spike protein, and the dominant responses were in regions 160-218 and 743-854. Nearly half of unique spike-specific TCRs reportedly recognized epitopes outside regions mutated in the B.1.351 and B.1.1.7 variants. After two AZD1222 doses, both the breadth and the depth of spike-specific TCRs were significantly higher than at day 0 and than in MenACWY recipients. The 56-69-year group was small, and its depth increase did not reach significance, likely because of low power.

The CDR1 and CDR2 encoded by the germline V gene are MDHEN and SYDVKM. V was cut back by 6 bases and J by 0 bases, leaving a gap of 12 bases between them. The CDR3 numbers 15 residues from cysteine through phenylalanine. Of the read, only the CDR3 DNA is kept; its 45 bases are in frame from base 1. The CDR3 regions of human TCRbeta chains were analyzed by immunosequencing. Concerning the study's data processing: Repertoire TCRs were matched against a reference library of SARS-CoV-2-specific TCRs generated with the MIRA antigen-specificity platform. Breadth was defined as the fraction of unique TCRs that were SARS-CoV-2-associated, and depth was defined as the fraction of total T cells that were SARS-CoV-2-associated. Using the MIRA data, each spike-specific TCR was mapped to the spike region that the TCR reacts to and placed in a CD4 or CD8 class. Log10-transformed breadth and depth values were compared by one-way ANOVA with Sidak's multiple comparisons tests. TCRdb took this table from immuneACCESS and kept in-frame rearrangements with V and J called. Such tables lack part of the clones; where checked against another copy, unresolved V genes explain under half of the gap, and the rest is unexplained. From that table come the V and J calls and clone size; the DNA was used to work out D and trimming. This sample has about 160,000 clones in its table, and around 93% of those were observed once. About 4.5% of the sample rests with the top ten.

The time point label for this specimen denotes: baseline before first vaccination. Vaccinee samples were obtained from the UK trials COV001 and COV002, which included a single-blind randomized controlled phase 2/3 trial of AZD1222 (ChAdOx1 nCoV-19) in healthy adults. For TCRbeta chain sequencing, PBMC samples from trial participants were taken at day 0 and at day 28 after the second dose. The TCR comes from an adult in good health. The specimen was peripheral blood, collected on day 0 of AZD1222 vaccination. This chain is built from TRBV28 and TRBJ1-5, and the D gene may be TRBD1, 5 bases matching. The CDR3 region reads CASSSDSVSNQPQHF. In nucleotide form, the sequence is TGTGCCAGCAGCTCCGACAGTGTTAGCAATCAGCCCCAGCATTTT.